A single T cell receptor (beta chain) is shown here with its context. Different DNA sequences within this sample yield the same CDR3. This sample was taken from a study of blood T cell repertoires in COVID-19. Study-level information: T cells, B-cell-depleted T cells, or PBMCs supplied cDNA or gDNA.

V lost 9 bases and J 0 bases, leaving 11 bases between the germline ends. The CDR3 extends over 13 amino acids. Germline V gene sequence: CDR1 LNHDA, CDR2 SQIVND (reference sequence). Original processing notes: Amplification of reference gene primers provided the estimated nucleated cell counts. Some clones are missing from TCRdb's copy, which holds only in-frame ones; the method was immunoSEQ multiplex PCR. Clonal size and the V and J genes are those of that table, whereas D and trimming came from the DNA. The sample yields approximately 200,000 clones, roughly 82% seen once. This rearrangement joins TRBV19 to TRBJ1-1; TRBD1 is a possible D gene (6 bases). This clonotype was obtained from a woman in her 30s with acute or convalescent COVID-19. Sequencing was done on a sample of peripheral blood. The DNA of the CDR3 is TGTGCCAGCACACAGGGCCTGAACACTGAAGCTTTCTTT. Its protein product is CASTQGLNTEAFF.